This T cell receptor beta chain was profiled in a study of blood T cell repertoires in COVID-19. Study background: Acute and convalescent COVID-19 specimens originated in the United States, Italy and Spain.

Trimming took 4 bases from V and 5 from J; bases not matched to a gene: 12. From germline, CDR1 is SGHRS and CDR2 YFSETQ. The CDR3 contains 16 residues. In the original processing: Estimated nucleated cell counts came from reference gene primer amplification. Measured with immunoSEQ multiplex PCR; TCRdb has only the in-frame clones, and not every one. For V, J and clone size, that table is used; D and trimming come from the DNA. The sample lists about 69,000 clones, 79% occurring once. This TCR was recovered from a man aged 60 to 69 with acute or convalescent COVID-19. This chain joins TRBV5-1 and TRBJ1-2; TRBD1 matches at 9 bases. Sequencing was done on a sample of peripheral blood. CDR3 sequence reads: CASSAYRGRDQYGYTF. The CDR3 DNA is TGCGCCAGCAGCGCCTACAGGGGGCGCGATCAGTATGGCTACACCTTC.